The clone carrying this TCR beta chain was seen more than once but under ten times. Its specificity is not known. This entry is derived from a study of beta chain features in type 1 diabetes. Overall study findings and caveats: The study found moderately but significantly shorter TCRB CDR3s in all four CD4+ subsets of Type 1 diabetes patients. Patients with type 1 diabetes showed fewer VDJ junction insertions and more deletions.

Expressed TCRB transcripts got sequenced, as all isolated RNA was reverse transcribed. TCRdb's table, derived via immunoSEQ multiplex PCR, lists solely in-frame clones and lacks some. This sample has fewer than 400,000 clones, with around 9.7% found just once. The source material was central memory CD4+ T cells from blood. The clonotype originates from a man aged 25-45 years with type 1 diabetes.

CDR3 DNA sequence: TGTGCCAGTAGGGAGAACCTAGGAGGCTCACCCCTCCACTTT. It specifies CASRENLGGSPLHF. V gene TRBV19 combines with J gene TRBJ1-6; D remains unclear. The CDR3 consists of 14 residues. The V end lost 6 bases, the J end lost 10 bases, and 16 bases lay between the germline ends. Per the germline V gene, CDR1 is LNHDA and CDR2 is SQIVND (reference sequence).